The 19 T cell receptor beta chains below come from one sample, sequenced in a study of blood T cell repertoires in COVID-19 (dated by TCRdb to about 2020). The receptor library was made with the immunoSEQ multiplex PCR assay. TCRdb provides this immuneACCESS table in a form limited to in-frame rearrangements. Some clones are lacking; in checked studies, under half of them reflect an unresolved V gene, and why the rest are absent is not known. The sample includes 220,000 or so clones, with around four fifths observed a single time. The biggest ten clones account for roughly 8.2% of the sample. The sequencing sample was made of peripheral blood. The receptors originated from a woman aged 80 or over with COVID-19, enrolled during active disease.

This clone occurred a few times. The V and J genes are TRBV4-1 and TRBJ1-5, with D perhaps matching TRBD1 (6 bases). The CDR3 loop spans 16 amino acids. The V and J ends lost 0 bases and 7 bases respectively, with 16 bases between them. Per germline, CDR1 MGHRA and CDR2 YSYEKL. DNA for the CDR3: TGCGCCAGCAGCCAAGAGGTAGGGCAGGGGAGACAGCCCCAGCATTTT. Translating it yields CASSQEVGQGRQPQHF.

A single count supports this clone. J is TRBJ1-1 and V is TRBV19; D possibly corresponds to TRBD1 (6 bases). This CDR3 is 15 amino acids long. V gave up 3 bases and J gave up 5 bases, with 16 bases separating them. Per germline, CDR1 LNHDA and CDR2 SQIVND (reference sequence). The CDR3 protein is CASSIVGAGETEAFF. For the CDR3, the DNA is TGTGCCAGTAGTATCGTCGGGGCAGGGGAGACTGAAGCTTTCTTT.

Turning to this clone: Other DNA sequences in this specimen translate into the identical CDR3. The chain recombines TRBV5-1 with TRBJ2-7, with D hard to call. Germline CDR1 and CDR2: SGHRS and YFSETQ. Between the trimmed V and J ends, which lost 2 bases and 0 bases, there was a span of 9 bases. The CDR3 spans 14 residues. The CDR3 nucleotides read TGCGCCAGCAGCTTCTCCGGTAGCTCCTACGAGCAGTACTTC. This translates into CASSFSGSSYEQYF.

V is TRBV7-3 and J is TRBJ1-1; 7 nucleotides agree with TRBD1. V was clipped by 2 bases and J by 1 base; unmatched bases: 1. From germline, CDR1 is SGHTA and CDR2 FQGTGA. This CDR3 contains 14 residues. CDR3 DNA sequence: TGTGCCAGCAGCTTAGAGGGGGCGAACACTGAAGCTTTCTTT. Translation gives CASSLEGANTEAFF.

This chain links TRBV6-2 or TRBV6-3 with TRBJ1-2; the D is unclear. V lost 0 bases and J lost 0, with 11 bases in between. Germline CDR1 is MNHEY and CDR2 is SVGEGT. CDR3 size: 16 residues. CDR3 coding DNA: TGTGCCAGCAGTTACTCGATTGCAGAAGCTAACTATGGCTACACCTTC. Translating it yields CASSYSIAEANYGYTF.

The chain joins TRBV5-1 to TRBJ2-1; D is ambiguous. The CDR3 consists of 13 residues. Germline-derived CDR1 and CDR2 are SGHRS and YFSETQ. Trimming took off 4 bases at V and 9 bases at J, with 14 bases between the two ends. The CDR3 loop is CASSLLRNGEQFF. CDR3 nucleotide sequence: TGCGCCAGCAGCCTCTTGAGGAACGGTGAGCAGTTCTTC.

The rearrangement joins TRBV12-3 or TRBV12-4 to TRBJ1-5; no definite D call. This CDR3 region has 12 residues. Trimming removed 6 bases from V and 4 bases from J, with 7 bases in between. This CDR3 is CASSFGNQPQHF. The CDR3 DNA is TGTGCCAGCAGCTTCGGGAATCAGCCCCAGCATTTT.

V usage is TRBV27 and J usage is TRBJ2-7; D uncertain. Germline V gene sequence: CDR1 MNHEY, CDR2 SMNVEV (reference sequence). This CDR3 region has 15 residues. The V end lost 6 bases, the J end lost 1 base, and 16 bases lay between the germline ends. The CDR3 loop reads CASRFTATASYEQYF. The CDR3 nucleotides are TGTGCCAGCAGATTCACAGCCACCGCTTCCTACGAGCAGTACTTC.

This clone has just one count. The rearrangement uses TRBV27 and TRBJ2-2, with TRBD2 matching over 11 bases. The junction had 4 bases not matched to a gene; V was cut back by 5 bases and J by 5 bases. There are 15 residues in the CDR3. Germline CDR1 and CDR2: MNHEY and SMNVEV (reference sequence). The CDR3 spells CASSVSGRATGELFF. The CDR3 DNA reads as TGTGCCAGCAGTGTTAGCGGGAGGGCGACCGGGGAGCTGTTTTTT.

A few counts support this clone. This sequence joins TRBV6-4 and TRBJ2-3, with TRBD2 matching 9 bases. V gave up 3 bases and J gave up 7 bases; unmatched junction bases: 2. The germline V gene has CDR1 MRHNA and CDR2 SNTAGT. The CDR3 is 13 residues long. The CDR3 loop reads CASSEASGNTQYF. The CDR3 nucleotides are TGTGCCAGCAGTGAGGCTAGCGGGAATACGCAGTATTTT.

This clone was seen just once. The chain carries TRBV5-1 and TRBJ1-4, with 7 bases fitting TRBD1. With V trimmed by 4 bases and J by 4 bases, 10 bases remained unmatched. CDR3 length: 16 residues. Per the germline V gene, CDR1 is SGHRS and CDR2 is YFSETQ. CDR3 residues: CASSLPRTGSNEKLFF. CDR3 coding DNA: TGCGCCAGCAGCCTACCACGGACAGGCAGTAATGAAAAACTGTTTTTT.

The chain combines TRBV2 with TRBJ2-3; TRBD2 is a possible D gene (6 bases). The CDR3 runs to 15 residues. Germline lookup yields CDR1 SNHLY and CDR2 FYNNEI. The V end lost 8 bases, the J end lost 2 bases, and 17 bases lay between the germline ends. CDR3 protein: CASGTSSASTDTQYF. The CDR3 nucleotides are TGTGCCAGCGGGACGTCTAGCGCCTCCACAGATACGCAGTATTTT.

This clone was found a few times. V and J are TRBV5-1 and TRBJ2-3; 9 bases match TRBD2. This CDR3 is 18 amino acids long. The germline V gene encodes CDR1 SGHRS and CDR2 YFSETQ. The trim removed 0 bases at V and 1 base at J, leaving 9 bases unmatched. The CDR3 region is CASSLGSGGLLGTDTQYF. The CDR3, as DNA: TGCGCCAGCAGCTTGGGTAGCGGGGGTCTTCTGGGCACAGATACGCAGTATTTT.

This clone was seen a few times. This chain links TRBV27 with TRBJ2-2; D not certain. The CDR3 runs to 14 residues. The V gene's germline CDR1 is MNHEY and CDR2 SMNVEV (reference sequence). Trimming pared 2 bases from V and 5 bases from J, leaving 9 bases between. Here the CDR3 reads CASSLTVWTGELFF. The CDR3 nucleotides are TGTGCCAGCAGTTTAACGGTATGGACCGGGGAGCTGTTTTTT.

The CDR3 protein is CATSEAGTGGNYGYTF. CDR3 DNA sequence: TGTGCCACCAGTGAGGCCGGGACAGGGGGCAACTATGGCTACACCTTC. J is TRBJ1-2 and V is TRBV24-1, with 12 positions matching TRBD1. CDR1 and CDR2 (germline): KGHDR, SFDVKD. CDR3 size: 16 residues. Unmatched junction bases numbered 4, after V lost 4 bases and J lost 2 bases.

The V gene is TRBV12-3 or TRBV12-4, the J gene TRBJ2-4; D ambiguous. V gave up 6 bases and J gave up 4 bases, with 10 bases separating them. This CDR3 is built from 13 residues. The CDR3 DNA is TGTGCCAGCAGCACCAGCGAGAAAAACATTCAGTACTTC. This codes for CASSTSEKNIQYF.

The chain carries TRBV3-1 (or the pseudogene TRBV3-2) and TRBJ1-1; D is perhaps TRBD1 (5 bases). Trimming cost V 2 bases and J 4 bases, with 11 bases left between them. The CDR3 length is 14 residues. Germline CDR1 reads LGHDT; CDR2 reads YNNKEL (reference sequence). The DNA of the CDR3 is TGTGCCAGCAGCCAATTCGCGGGGGGCACTGAAGCTTTCTTT. Amino acids: CASSQFAGGTEAFF.

CDR3 residues: CASSQDLVSGTYNEQFF. CDR3 in DNA: TGCGCCAGCAGCCAAGATCTAGTTAGCGGGACCTACAATGAGCAGTTCTTC. The chain is built from TRBV4-1 and TRBJ2-1; TRBD2 matches 8 bases. Per germline, CDR1 MGHRA and CDR2 YSYEKL. The CDR3 runs to 17 residues. The V gene end was trimmed by 0 bases and the J gene end by 2 bases; junction bases not matched to a gene: 6.

The table lists this clone with a few counts. This chain connects TRBV30 to TRBJ1-3; TRBD1 aligns across 8 bases. CDR1 and CDR2 from the germline V gene are GTSNPN and SVGIG (reference sequence). The ends lost 5 bases at V and 2 bases at J; junction bases unmatched: 11. This CDR3 region has 16 residues. CDR3: CAWVRGPRLPGNTIYF. Here the CDR3 DNA reads TGTGCCTGGGTCAGGGGGCCTAGACTCCCTGGAAACACCATATATTTT.